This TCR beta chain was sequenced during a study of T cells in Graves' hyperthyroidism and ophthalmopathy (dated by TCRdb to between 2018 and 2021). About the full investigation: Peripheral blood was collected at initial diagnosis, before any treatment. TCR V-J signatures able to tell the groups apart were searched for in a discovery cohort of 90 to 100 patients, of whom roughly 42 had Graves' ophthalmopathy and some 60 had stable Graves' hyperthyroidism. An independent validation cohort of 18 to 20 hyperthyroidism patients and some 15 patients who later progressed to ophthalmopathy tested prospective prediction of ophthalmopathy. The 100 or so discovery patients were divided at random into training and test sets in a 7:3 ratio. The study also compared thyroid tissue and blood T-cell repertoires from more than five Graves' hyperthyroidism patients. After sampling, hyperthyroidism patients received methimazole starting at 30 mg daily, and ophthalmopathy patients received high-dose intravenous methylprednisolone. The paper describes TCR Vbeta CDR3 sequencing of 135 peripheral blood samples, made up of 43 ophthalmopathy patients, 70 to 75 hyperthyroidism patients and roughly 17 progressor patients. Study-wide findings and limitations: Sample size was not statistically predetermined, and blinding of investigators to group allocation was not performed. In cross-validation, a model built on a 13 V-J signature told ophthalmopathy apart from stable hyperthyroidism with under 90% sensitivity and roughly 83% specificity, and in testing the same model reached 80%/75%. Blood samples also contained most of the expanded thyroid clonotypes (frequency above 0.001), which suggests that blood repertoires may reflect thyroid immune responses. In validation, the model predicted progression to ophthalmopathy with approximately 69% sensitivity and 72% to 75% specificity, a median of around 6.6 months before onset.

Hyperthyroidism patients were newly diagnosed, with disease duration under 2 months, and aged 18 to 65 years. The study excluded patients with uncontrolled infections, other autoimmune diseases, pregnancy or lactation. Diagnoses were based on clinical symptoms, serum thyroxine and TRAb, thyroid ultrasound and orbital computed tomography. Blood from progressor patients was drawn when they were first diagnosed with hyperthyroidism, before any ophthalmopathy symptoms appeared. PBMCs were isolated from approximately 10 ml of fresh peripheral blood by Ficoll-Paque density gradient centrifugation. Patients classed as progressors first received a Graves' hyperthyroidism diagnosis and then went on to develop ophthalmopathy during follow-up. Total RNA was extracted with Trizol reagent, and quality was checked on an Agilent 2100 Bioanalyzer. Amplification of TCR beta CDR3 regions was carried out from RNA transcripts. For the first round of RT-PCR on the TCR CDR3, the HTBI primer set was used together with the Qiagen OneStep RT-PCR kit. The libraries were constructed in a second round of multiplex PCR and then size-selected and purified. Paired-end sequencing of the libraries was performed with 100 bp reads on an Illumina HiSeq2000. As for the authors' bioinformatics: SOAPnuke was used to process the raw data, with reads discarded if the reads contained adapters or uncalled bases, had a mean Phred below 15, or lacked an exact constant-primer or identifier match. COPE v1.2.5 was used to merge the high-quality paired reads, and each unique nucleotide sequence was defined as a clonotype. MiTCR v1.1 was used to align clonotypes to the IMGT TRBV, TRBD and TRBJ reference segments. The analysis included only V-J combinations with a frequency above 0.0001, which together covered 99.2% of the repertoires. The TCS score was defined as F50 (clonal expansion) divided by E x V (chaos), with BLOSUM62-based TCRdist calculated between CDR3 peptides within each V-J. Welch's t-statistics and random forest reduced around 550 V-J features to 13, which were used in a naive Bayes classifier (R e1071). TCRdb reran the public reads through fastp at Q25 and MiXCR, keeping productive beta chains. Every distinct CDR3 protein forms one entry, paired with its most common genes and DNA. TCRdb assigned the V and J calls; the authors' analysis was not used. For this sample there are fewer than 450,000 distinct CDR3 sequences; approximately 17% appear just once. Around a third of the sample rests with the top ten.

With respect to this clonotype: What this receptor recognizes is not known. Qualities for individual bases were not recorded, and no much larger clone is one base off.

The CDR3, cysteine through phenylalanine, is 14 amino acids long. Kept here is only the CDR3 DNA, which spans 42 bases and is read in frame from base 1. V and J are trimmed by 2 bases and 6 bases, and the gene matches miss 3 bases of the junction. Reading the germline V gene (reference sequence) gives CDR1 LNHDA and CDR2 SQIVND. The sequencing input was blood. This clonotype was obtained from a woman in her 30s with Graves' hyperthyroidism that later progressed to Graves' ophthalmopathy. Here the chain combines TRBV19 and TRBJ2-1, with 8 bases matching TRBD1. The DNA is TGTGCCAGTAGTATAAAGACAGGGGCCAATGAGCAGTTCTTC. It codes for CASSIKTGANEQFF.